The clone carrying this T cell receptor (beta chain) was recorded at least ten times. Its antigen remains unknown. The sample comes from a study of regulatory T cells in long-lasting Graves disease. Researchers made TCR beta libraries by using iRepertoire HTBI primers and running Arm-PCR on CDR3 regions. MiXCR was run by TCRdb on the multiplex PCR reads, yielding one entry per CDR3 protein. The sample lists some 370,000 distinct CDR3 sequences; 12% were seen once. Germline CDR1 is ENHRY and CDR2 is SYGVKD. The CDR3 has 13 amino acids. V lost 10 bases to trimming and J lost 7 bases, with 16 bases between them. Time point reported: newly diagnosed GD, antithyroid drugs for less than 3 months. PBMC-derived RNA was used for the TCR library. Whole-study findings and limits: TRBV28 was favored in persistent disease, as were TRBJ1-2 and TRBJ2-5.

These data were likewise used in another study, on T cells in Graves' hyperthyroidism and ophthalmopathy.

This material consisted of peripheral blood mononuclear cells (PBMCs), taken at new diagnosis, from a patient treated with antithyroid drugs. This sequence joins TRBV10-3 and TRBJ2-2; D might be TRBD2 (6 bases). The clonotype originates from a young woman with Graves disease. This chain's CDR3 is CASLSGRGGELFF. DNA for the CDR3: TGTGCCAGCCTTAGCGGCAGAGGCGGGGAGCTGTTTTTT.